This TCR beta chain was sequenced during a study of cytomegalovirus exposure and HLA in healthy donors. Study overall: Early release data held some 79 million unique TCRs from HLA-typed donors. Study findings and constraints: An analysis done earlier found most TCR beta V segments productive about 87% or about 30% of the time. Most of the CMV-associated TCR beta chains (in a later analysis) appeared to be HLA-restricted. Cytomegalovirus-associated TCR beta chains were listed, numbering approximately 150.

This clone was seen a handful of times. Its antigen is unknown. Germline lookup yields CDR1 MGHRA and CDR2 YSYEKL. This CDR3 spans 20 amino acids. V was clipped by 4 bases and J by 0 bases; unmatched bases: 17. 13 Jbeta primers and 60 Vbeta primers were used for the PCR. Data came from immunoSEQ multiplex PCR; TCRdb stores just in-frame clones and leaves some out. The table has about 270,000 clones, about nine tenths seen once. Sequenced: PBMCs. The sequence was obtained from a man in his forties in good health and CMV-seropositive. The gene calls are TRBV4-1 and TRBJ1-3; 8 nucleotides line up with TRBD1. CDR3 in amino acids: CASSLSNVRGPKHSGNTIYF. The CDR3 region has the DNA TGCGCCAGCAGCCTTTCGAACGTCAGGGGGCCAAAACACTCTGGAAACACCATATATTTT.